This TCR beta chain is drawn from a study of T cells in Graves' hyperthyroidism and ophthalmopathy. This clonotype came up many times. V gave up 0 bases and J gave up 3 bases; unmatched junction bases: 12. The CDR3 loop spans 18 amino acids. Germline V gene sequence: CDR1 DFQATT, CDR2 SNEGSKA (reference sequence). RNA transcripts provided the source from which TCR beta CDR3 regions were amplified. The HTBI primer set served for first-round RT-PCR of the TCR CDR3. MiXCR was run by TCRdb on the multiplex PCR reads, yielding one entry per CDR3 protein. The sample holds about 600,000 distinct CDR3 sequences; approximately 15% are singletons and the top ten take 6.5% to 9%. The study based diagnoses on clinical symptoms, serum thyroxine and TRAb, thyroid ultrasound and orbital computed tomography.

The source is a woman aged 18-29 years with Graves' ophthalmopathy. V is TRBV20-1 and J is TRBJ2-1; 9 bases map to TRBD2. Specimen: blood. The CDR3 nucleotides are TGCAGTGCTAGAGATAGGGAGCGGGAGGTAGGGGGCTACAATGAGCAGTTCTTC. This encodes CSARDREREVGGYNEQFF.